This T cell receptor beta chain was documented in a study of shared T cell receptors in the human thymus. Using immunoSEQ multiplex PCR, the repertoire was profiled, and TCRdb retains in-frame clones only, with some absent. The data contain 500,000 to 550,000 clones, 75% to 80% of them singletons. Losses at the gene ends were 6 bases for V and 6 bases for J; bases not matched to a gene: 8. There are 14 residues in the CDR3. Germline V gene sequence: CDR1 MNHEY, CDR2 SMNVEV (reference sequence). These same data were also listed under a study on human thymus T cells. In that study: The thymus tissue came from resections taken during corrective heart surgery. An apparent bias in V and J gene usage was seen in thymic and blood repertoires. Highly overlapping thymic repertoires in unrelated individuals were reported by related research.

This rearrangement joins TRBV27 to TRBJ2-3, with 8 bases aligning to TRBD1. The sequenced material came from thymocytes. The source of this sequence is a boy younger than two with a congenital heart defect. DNA of the CDR3: TGTGCCAGCAGGGGACAGGCCCAGGGCGATACGCAGTATTTT. It translates to CASRGQAQGDTQYF.